This record looks at one TCR beta chain sequence and its context. What it binds is unknown. The sample is drawn from a study of shared clonotypes between healthy human individuals. The study's findings and limits: Across four donors, naive CD4 shared roughly 5%, naive CD8 more than 3%, memory CD4 roughly 2.4%, memory CD8 0.4%. Only a few donors were included, so the genetic and exposure-history diversity represented was limited.

The CDR3 is 14 residues long. V shed 6 bases, J shed 5 bases, and the junction held 6 bases outside the gene matches. Germline V gene sequence: CDR1 SNHLY, CDR2 FYNNEI. Authors' data handling: Filtering of immunoSEQ junctional sequences could not match full-length read filtering. This table comes from immunoSEQ multiplex PCR, and its TCRdb copy is limited to in-frame clones, with some not included. The DNA gave D and trimming, while V, J and clone size come from that table. The sample lists 2.3 million or so clones; 90% to 95% were seen once. The J gene is TRBJ2-3, the V gene TRBV2, with 9 positions matching TRBD2. This sequence originates from a man aged 18 to 35 in good health. Some clones in this sample may be carry-over from other donors' samples. Specimen: naive CD4+ T cells from PBMCs. As to subset: CD45RA+ positively selected. CDR3 in amino acids: CASRRTSAEDTQYF. For the CDR3, the DNA is TGTGCCAGCAGGCGGACTAGCGCCGAAGATACGCAGTATTTT. The full variable domain, rest sourced from reference TRBV2 and TRBJ2-3, is EPEVTQTPSHQVTQMGQEVILRCVPISNHLYFYWYRQILGQKVEFLVSFYNNEISEKSEIFDDQFSVERPDGSNFTLKIRSTKLEDSAMYFCASRRTSAEDTQYFGPGTRLTVL.